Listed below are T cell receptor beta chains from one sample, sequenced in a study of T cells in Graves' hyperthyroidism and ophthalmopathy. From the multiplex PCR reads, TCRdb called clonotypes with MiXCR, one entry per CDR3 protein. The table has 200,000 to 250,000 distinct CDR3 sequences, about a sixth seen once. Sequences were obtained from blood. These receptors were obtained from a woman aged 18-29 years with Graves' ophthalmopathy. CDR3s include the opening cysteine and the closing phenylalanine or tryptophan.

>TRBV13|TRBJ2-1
CASSQGLAGGSSYNEQFF
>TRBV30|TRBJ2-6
CAWSQAGYMSPGANVLTF
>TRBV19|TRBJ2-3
CASSPYFGGASDTQYF
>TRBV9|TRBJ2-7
CASSVGGFVGDEQYF
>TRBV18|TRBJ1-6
CASSGIGDSPLHF
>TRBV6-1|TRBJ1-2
CASSIEGRGDGSGYTF
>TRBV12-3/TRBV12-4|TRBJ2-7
CASSLRDSATYEQYF
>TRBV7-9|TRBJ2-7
CASSLDPGLAGYSYEQYF
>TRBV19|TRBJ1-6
CASSNREYSPLHF
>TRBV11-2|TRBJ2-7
CASSSQGMNEQYF
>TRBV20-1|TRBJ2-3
CSAREWGWEDPTDTQYF
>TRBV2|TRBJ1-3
CASSEVQRSGNTIYF
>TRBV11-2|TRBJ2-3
CASSQLPGLAGGITDTQYF
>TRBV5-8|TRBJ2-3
CASSPAGTVISSTDTQYF
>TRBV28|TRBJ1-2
CASRGRDYGYTF
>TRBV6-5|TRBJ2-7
CASWYSGLPLYEQYF
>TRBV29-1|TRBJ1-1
CSAGPQMNTEAFF
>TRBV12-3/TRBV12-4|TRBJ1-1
CASSLGDTFPGAFF
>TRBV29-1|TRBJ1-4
CSVTRTFGGEKLFF
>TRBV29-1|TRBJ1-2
CSVWTGEGGYTF
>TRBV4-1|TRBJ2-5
CASSQDVKTQYF
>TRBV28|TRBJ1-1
CASRLTMNTEAFF
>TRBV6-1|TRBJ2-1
CASSRTYNEQFF
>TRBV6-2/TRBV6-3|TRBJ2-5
CASSGSGGAETQYF
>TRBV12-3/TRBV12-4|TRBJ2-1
CASSPGGLTYNEQFF
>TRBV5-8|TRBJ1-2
CASSTSGQKNYGYTF
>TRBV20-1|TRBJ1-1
CSAERRDRGRTEAFF
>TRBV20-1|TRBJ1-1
CSAGTVTEAFF
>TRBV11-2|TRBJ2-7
CASSFDSYEQYF
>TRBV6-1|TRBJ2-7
CATSYEQYF
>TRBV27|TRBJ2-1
CASSPGTSGSNEQFF
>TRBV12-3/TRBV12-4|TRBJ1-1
CASSQSLGPEAFF
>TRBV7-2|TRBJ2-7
CASSPRQLYEQYF
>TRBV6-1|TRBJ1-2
CASRLGDNYGYTF
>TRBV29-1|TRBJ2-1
CSVVPNYRDYNEQFF
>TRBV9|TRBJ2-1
CVSSVGQLQDNEQFF
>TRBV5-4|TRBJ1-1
CATKTVNTEAFF
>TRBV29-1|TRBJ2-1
CSVCLIGTSGESEQFF
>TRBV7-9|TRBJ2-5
CASSPMDPFIYQETQYF
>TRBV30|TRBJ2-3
CAWARHDTQYF
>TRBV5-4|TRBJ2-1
CASSPSDTYNEQFF
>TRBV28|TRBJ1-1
CASSLYTGGAWGTEAFF
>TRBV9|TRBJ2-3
CASSTTPKAPDTQYF
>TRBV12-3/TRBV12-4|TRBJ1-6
CATSGQGNSPLHF
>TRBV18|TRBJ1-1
CASSPSGTGKGNTEAFF
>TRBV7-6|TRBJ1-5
CASSQGGKPQHF
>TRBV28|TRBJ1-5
CASSLRPQHF
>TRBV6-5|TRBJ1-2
CASSYAYRDLVGYTF
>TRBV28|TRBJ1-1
CASSYRGGEAFF
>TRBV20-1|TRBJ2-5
CSASSASGGEQTQYF
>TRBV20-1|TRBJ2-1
CSASLRVFSYNEQFF
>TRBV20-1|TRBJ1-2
CSGRYYGYTF
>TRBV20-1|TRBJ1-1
CSVKGKMDTEAFF